This T cell receptor beta chain stems from a study of blood T cell repertoires in COVID-19. About the research overall: The United States, Italy and Spain provided the acute and convalescent COVID-19 samples. Sources were T cells, B-cell-depleted T cells, or PBMCs; the material itself was cDNA or gDNA.

Sequenced by immunoSEQ multiplex PCR; TCRdb stores in-frame clones only, minus some. The sample lists 80,000 or so clones; around nine tenths were seen once. The CDR3 length is 17 residues. V was pared by 1 base and J by 5 bases, with 13 bases of the junction left unmatched. The germline V gene encodes CDR1 SGHVS and CDR2 FNYEAQ. The TCR sequence derives from a woman aged 60-75 years with acute or convalescent COVID-19. The chain employs TRBV7-6 and TRBJ2-5; 7 bases are a match to TRBD2. Sequenced: peripheral blood. The CDR3 DNA is TGTGCCAGCAGCTTAGAGGTAGTAAGCGGAGCGGGGGAGACCCAGTACTTC. Translated, it gives CASSLEVVSGAGETQYF.